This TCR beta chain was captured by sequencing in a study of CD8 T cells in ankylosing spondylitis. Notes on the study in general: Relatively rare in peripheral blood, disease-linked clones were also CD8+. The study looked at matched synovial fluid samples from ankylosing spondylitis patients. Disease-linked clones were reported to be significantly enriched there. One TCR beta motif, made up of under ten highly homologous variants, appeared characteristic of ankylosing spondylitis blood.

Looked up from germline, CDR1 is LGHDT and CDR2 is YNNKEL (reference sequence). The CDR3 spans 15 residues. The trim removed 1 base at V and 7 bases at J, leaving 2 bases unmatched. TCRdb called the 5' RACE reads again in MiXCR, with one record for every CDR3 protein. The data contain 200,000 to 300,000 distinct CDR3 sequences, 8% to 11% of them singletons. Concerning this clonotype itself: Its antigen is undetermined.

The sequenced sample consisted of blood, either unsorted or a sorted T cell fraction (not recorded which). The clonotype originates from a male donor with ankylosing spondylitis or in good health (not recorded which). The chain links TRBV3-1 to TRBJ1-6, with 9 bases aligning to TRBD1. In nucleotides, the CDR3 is TGTGCCAGCAGCCAAGCAGGGACAGGGAATTCACCCCTCCACTTT. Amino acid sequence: CASSQAGTGNSPLHF.